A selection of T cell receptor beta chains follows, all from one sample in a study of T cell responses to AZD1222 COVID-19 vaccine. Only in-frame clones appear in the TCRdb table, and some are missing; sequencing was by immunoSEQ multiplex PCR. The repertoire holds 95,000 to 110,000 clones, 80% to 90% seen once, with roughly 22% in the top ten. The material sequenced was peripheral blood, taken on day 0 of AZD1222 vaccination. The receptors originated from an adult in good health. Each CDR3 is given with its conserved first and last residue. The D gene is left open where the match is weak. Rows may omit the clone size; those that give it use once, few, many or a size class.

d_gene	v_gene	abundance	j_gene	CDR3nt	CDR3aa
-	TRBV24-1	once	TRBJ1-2	TGTGCCACCAGTGATTTGGGGTTACCGTATGGCTACACCTTC	CATSDLGLPYGYTF
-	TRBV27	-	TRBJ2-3	TGTGCCAACCTACCCTTCGTTTGCAGGGACACAGATACGCAGTATTTT	CANLPFVCRDTDTQYF
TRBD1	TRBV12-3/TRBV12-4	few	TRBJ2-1	TGTGCCAGCAGTTTATCCTCCGGGACAGGGCGGTTCTTC	CASSLSSGTGRFF
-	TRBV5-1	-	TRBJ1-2	TGCGCCAGCAGCCCCGACACGGCGAACTATGGCTACACCTTC	CASSPDTANYGYTF
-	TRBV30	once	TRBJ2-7	TGTGCCTGGAGTGTACTCGACGGAGGGGTTTACGAGCAGTACTTC	CAWSVLDGGVYEQYF
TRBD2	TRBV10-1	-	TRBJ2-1	TGCGCCAGCAGTGACTCTAGCGGGAAGGAGTTCTTC	CASSDSSGKEFF
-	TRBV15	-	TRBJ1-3	TGTGCCACCAGCAGAGAGAACAACGGAAACACCATATATTTT	CATSRENNGNTIYF
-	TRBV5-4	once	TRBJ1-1	TGTGCCAGCAGCCCACAGGGCGGGCACACTGAAGCTTTCTTT	CASSPQGGHTEAFF
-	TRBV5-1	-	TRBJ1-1	TGCGCCAGCAGCTTGGCCGGGGGGGCTCGAGGAAACACTGAAGCTTTCTTT	CASSLAGGARGNTEAFF
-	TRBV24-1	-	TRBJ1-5	TGTGCCACCAGTGACCCACAGGGTGAGCAGCCCCAGCATTTT	CATSDPQGEQPQHF
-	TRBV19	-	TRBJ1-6	TGTGCCAGTAGTATAGATCTGAGGAGTCCCGCACCCCTCCACTTT	CASSIDLRSPAPLHF
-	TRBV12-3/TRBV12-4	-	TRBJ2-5	TGTGCCAGCAGATTAAACCAAGAGACCCAGTACTTC	CASRLNQETQYF
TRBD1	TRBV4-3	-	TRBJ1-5	TGCGCCAGCAGCCAAGATTGGGGACAGACCTATCAGCCCCAGCATTTT	CASSQDWGQTYQPQHF
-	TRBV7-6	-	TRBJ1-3	TGTGCCAGCAGCTTATATGATCGGACAGTTACCTCTGGAAACACCATATATTTT	CASSLYDRTVTSGNTIYF
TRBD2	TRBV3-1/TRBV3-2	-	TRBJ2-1	TGTGCCAGCAGCCAAAGCGGGGGTCTTGATGAGCAGTTCTTC	CASSQSGGLDEQFF
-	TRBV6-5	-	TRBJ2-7	TGTGCCAGCAGTCATGACAGCACCTACGAGCAGTACTTC	CASSHDSTYEQYF
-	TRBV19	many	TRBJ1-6	TGTGCCAGTAGTATAAGTGGAGGGGGGACTTCACCCCTCCACTTT	CASSISGGGTSPLHF
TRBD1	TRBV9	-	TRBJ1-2	TGTGCCAGCAGGGTCGGGACAGGACCATCCTATGGCTACACCTTC	CASRVGTGPSYGYTF
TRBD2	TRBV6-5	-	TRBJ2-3	TGTGCCAGCAGAGCTAGCGGAGATACGCAGTATTTT	CASRASGDTQYF
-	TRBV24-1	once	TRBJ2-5	TGTGCCACCAGTGATAGCGGGACAGGCGCAGCGGAGACCCAGTACTTC	CATSDSGTGAAETQYF
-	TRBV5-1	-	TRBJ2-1	TGCGCCAGCAGCTTGGGAGGGACTTACGACAATGAGCAGTTCTTC	CASSLGGTYDNEQFF
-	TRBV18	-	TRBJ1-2	TGTGCCAGCTCACCAGTCTCTGGGACGGCTAACTATGGCTACACCTTC	CASSPVSGTANYGYTF
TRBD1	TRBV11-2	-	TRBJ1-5	TGTGCCAGCAGCTTTTCACAGGGGGCACAGCCCCAGCATTTT	CASSFSQGAQPQHF
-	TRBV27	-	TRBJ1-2	TGTGCCAGCAGCCCTGGGCCGACAGTCTATGGCTACACCTTC	CASSPGPTVYGYTF
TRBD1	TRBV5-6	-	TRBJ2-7	TGTGCCAGCAGCTTCGGGACAGGAGGCTACGAGCAGTACTTC	CASSFGTGGYEQYF
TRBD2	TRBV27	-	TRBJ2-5	TGTGCCAGCAGTTGGTTTAGCGGGAGGGCCTCGGAGACCCAGTACTTC	CASSWFSGRASETQYF
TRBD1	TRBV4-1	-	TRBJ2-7	TGCGCCAGCAGCCAAATCTCGGGACAGGGGTTCTACGAGCAGTACTTC	CASSQISGQGFYEQYF
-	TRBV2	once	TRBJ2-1	TGTGCCAGCATCCTAAGCTCCTACAATGAGCAGTTCTTC	CASILSSYNEQFF
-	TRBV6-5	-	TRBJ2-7	TGTGCCAGCACTCCTGGGGGCTCCTACGAGCAGTACTTC	CASTPGGSYEQYF
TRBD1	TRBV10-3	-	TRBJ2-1	TGTGCCACGAGGAACAGGGGGCCTGTAAATGAGCAGTTCTTC	CATRNRGPVNEQFF
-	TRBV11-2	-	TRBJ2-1	TGTGCCAGCAGCTTAGGGGGAAGCTCCTACAATGAGCAGTTCTTC	CASSLGGSSYNEQFF
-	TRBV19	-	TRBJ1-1	TGTGCCAGTAGTGCCTGGACAGCCGCCAACACTGAAGCTTTCTTT	CASSAWTAANTEAFF
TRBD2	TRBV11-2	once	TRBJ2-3	TGTGCCAGCAGCTTAGGAGCGGGGGGAGATACGCAGTATTTT	CASSLGAGGDTQYF
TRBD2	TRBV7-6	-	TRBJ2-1	TGTGCCAGCAGCTTACTAGCGGGAAGCTCCTACAATGAGCAGTTCTTC	CASSLLAGSSYNEQFF
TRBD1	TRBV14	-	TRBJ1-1	TGTGCCAGCAGGAGGACAGGGGTCAACACTGAAGCTTTCTTT	CASRRTGVNTEAFF
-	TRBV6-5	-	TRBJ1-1	TGTGCCAGCAGTTACACCCGAGCCGGGTTGGACACTGAAGCTTTCTTT	CASSYTRAGLDTEAFF
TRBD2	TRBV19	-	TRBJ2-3	TGTGCCAGTAGTATCACCCGGGCTGGCGGGAGGAGCACAGATACGCAGTATTTT	CASSITRAGGRSTDTQYF
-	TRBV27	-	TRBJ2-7	TGTGCCAGCACACGAGGAAACCCCCGAGGGTTGGTCTACGAGCAGTACTTC	CASTRGNPRGLVYEQYF
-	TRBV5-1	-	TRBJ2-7	TGCGCCAGCAGGGTAGGGCCCACAATATACGAGCAGTACTTC	CASRVGPTIYEQYF
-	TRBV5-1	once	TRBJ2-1	TGCGCCAGCACCGGGACACACTACAATGAGCAGTTCTTC	CASTGTHYNEQFF
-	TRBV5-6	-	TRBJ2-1	TGTGCCAGCAGCTTGGCCGGTGAGCAGTTCTTC	CASSLAGEQFF
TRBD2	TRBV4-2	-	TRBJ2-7	TGTGCCAGCAGCCCGGGACTAGCGGGGAACGAGCAGTACTTC	CASSPGLAGNEQYF
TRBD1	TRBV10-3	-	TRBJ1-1	TGTGCCATCAGTGGGGGCCAGGGGGTGAACACTGAAGCTTTCTTT	CAISGGQGVNTEAFF
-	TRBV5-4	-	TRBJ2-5	TGTGCCAGCAGCTTTAACGTGGGTGGGCAAGAGACCCAGTACTTC	CASSFNVGGQETQYF
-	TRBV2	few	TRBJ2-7	TGTGCCAGCAGCCAGGAGTACGAGCAGTACTTC	CASSQEYEQYF
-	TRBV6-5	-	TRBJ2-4	TGTGCCAGCAGTTACCCCGGGACGGGTATTCAGTACTTC	CASSYPGTGIQYF
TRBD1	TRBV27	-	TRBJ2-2	TGTGCCAGCAGTTCAGGACAGGCCTGGAACACCGGGGAGCTGTTTTTT	CASSSGQAWNTGELFF
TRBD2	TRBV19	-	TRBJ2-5	TGTGCCAGTAGTCCGCGACTAGCGGGGGCCTCCAAAGTGGGGACCCAGTACTTC	CASSPRLAGASKVGTQYF
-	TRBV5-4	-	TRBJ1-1	TGTGCCAGCAGTAAGGGGGGATCGGTGAACACTGAAGCTTTCTTT	CASSKGGSVNTEAFF
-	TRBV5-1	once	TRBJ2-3	TGCGCCAGCAGCTTGGCCGAGTCAGATACGCAGTATTTT	CASSLAESDTQYF
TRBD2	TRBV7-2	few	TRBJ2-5	TGTGCCAGCAGCCCTATAGCGGGAGCGGAGACCCAGTACTTC	CASSPIAGAETQYF
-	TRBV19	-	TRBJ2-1	TGTGCCAGTCGGCAGTTAAACAATGAGCAGTTCTTC	CASRQLNNEQFF
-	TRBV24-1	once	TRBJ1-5	TGTGCCACCAATGTGAGTAGCAATCAGCCCCAGCATTTT	CATNVSSNQPQHF
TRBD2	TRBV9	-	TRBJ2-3	TGTGCCAGCAGCCCCGGGGGGGCTAGCACAGATACGCAGTATTTT	CASSPGGASTDTQYF
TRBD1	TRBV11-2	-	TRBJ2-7	TGTGCCAGCAGCCTATCGTGGGACAGATCCTACGAGCAGTACTTC	CASSLSWDRSYEQYF
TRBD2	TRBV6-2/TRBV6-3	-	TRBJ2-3	TGTGCCAGCAGTCAGCAGCGGGGAATCACAGATACGCAGTATTTT	CASSQQRGITDTQYF
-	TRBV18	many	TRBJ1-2	TGTGCCAGCTCACCAAGCCTTAACTATGGCTACACCTTC	CASSPSLNYGYTF
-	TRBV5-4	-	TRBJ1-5	TGTGCCAGCAGCGACGGACCGCGGCAGGACGAGCCCCAGCATTTT	CASSDGPRQDEPQHF